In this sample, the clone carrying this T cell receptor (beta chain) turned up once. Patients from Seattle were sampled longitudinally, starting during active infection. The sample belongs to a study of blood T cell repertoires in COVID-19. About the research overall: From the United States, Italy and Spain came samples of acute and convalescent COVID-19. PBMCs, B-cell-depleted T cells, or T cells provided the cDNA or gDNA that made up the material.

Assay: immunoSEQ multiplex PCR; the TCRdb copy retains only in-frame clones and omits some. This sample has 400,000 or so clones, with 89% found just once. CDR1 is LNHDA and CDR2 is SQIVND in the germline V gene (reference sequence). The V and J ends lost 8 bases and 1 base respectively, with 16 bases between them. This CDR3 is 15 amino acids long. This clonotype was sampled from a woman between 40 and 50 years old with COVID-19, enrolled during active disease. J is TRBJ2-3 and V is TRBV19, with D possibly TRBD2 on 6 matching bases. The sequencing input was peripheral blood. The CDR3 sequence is CASVAGPRGTDTQYF. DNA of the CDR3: TGTGCCAGTGTGGCGGGACCCAGAGGCACAGATACGCAGTATTTT.